Shown below are 27 T cell receptor beta chains from a single sample sequenced in a study of blood T cells in healthy people across ages. Next came a second PCR, run for about 6 to 11 cycles, which used a sample-barcoded 5' primer along with a J-beta primer mix. A single record per CDR3 protein comes from TCRdb applying MiXCR to the 5' RACE reads. The table records 750,000 to 1,000,000 distinct CDR3 sequences, 25% to 35% of them present only once. This sample was also put to use in a study of T cells of mothers and their children.

Sequenced sample: blood. Receptor source: a middle-aged woman in good health.

The chain links TRBV20-1 to TRBJ1-2, with 10 positions matching TRBD1. The CDR3 runs 14 residues. CDR1 is DFQATT and CDR2 is SNEGSKA in the germline V gene (reference sequence). The trim removed 7 bases at V and 1 base at J, leaving 6 bases unmatched. For the CDR3, the DNA is TGCAGTGTTCCGACAGGGGGCGGTAACTATGGCTACACCTTC. It yields the protein CSVPTGGGNYGYTF.

This clonotype was detected ten times or more. The genes are TRBV12-3 or TRBV12-4 and TRBJ1-5, with D perhaps TRBD1 (5 bases). CDR3 length: 15 residues. Between the trimmed V and J ends, which lost 7 bases and 2 bases, there was a span of 15 bases. The CDR3 DNA reads as TGTGCCAGCACTCCCCCCGGGGGAGGCAATCAGCCCCAGCATTTT. Residues: CASTPPGGGNQPQHF.

With regard to this clonotype: A read error may explain this, as a much larger clone is one base away. The chain has TRBV29-1 and TRBJ2-5, with TRBD1 as a possible D gene (6 bases). CDR1 is SQVTM, CDR2 ANQGSEA, per germline. The CDR3 runs to 11 residues. CDR3 DNA: TGCAGCGTTCAGGGGCAAGAGACCCAGAACTTC. This sequence encodes CSVQGQETQNF.

This clonotype has more than one count but fewer than ten. The V and J genes are TRBV7-2 and TRBJ1-6, with D possibly matching TRBD1 (5 bases). Deletions cut 1 base from V and 8 bases from J, with 12 bases between. Germline-derived CDR1 and CDR2 are SGHTA and FQGNSA. The length of the CDR3 is 15 residues. CDR3 region: CASSLDSGGYSPLHF. The CDR3 DNA reads TGTGCCAGCAGCTTAGATTCTGGGGGTTATTCACCCCTCCACTTT.

This clonotype was detected a few times. This sequence joins TRBV20-1 and TRBJ2-7; D perhaps matches TRBD2 (6 bases). The CDR3 is 14 residues long. CDR1 is DFQATT, CDR2 SNEGSKA, per germline (reference sequence). Trimming removed 8 bases from V and 7 bases from J, with 24 bases in between. The CDR3 protein is CSNVVAGPSKEQYF. The CDR3, as DNA: TGCAGTAATGTCGTCGCGGGGCCCTCGAAAGAGCAGTACTTC.

As regards this clonotype: Possible read error: a much larger clone is one base away. The chain recombines TRBV7-2 with TRBJ2-1, with TRBD2 identical over 9 bases. The J call may be wrong; the DNA end is better matched by TRBJ2-7. The CDR3 totals 14 residues. CDR1 is SGHTA, CDR2 FQGNSA, per germline. The CDR3 region is CATRPAGGYNEQYF. CDR3 nucleotides: TGTGCCACGCGTCCAGCGGGGGGCTACAATGAGCAGTACTTC.

There are many counts of this clonotype. The chain is built from TRBV4-1 and TRBJ2-7, with D possibly being TRBD1 (6 bases). The CDR3 is 16 amino acids. In germline, CDR1 is MGHRA, CDR2 YSYEKL. Trimming shortened V by 0 bases and J by 0 bases, and 12 bases separated the two germline ends. The CDR3 sequence: CASSQDPGVGSYEQYF. CDR3 coding DNA: TGCGCCAGCAGCCAAGATCCAGGGGTTGGCTCCTACGAGCAGTACTTC.

About this clonotype: This could be a read error, since a much larger clone is one nucleotide away. This chain uses TRBV24-1 with TRBJ2-7, with 7 bases fitting TRBD1. The J call is doubtful: the DNA matches TRBJ2-5 better. This CDR3 has 16 amino acids. Per germline, CDR1 KGHDR and CDR2 SFDVKD. The CDR3 DNA reads TGTGCCTCCAGTGACAAAGGGACAGACCGAGAAGAGACCCAGTACTTC. Its translation: CASSDKGTDREETQYF.

This clonotype has ten or more counts. The CDR3 region is CASSRPGGGMIEQYF. CDR3 nucleotides: TGTGCCAGCAGTCGCCCGGGAGGGGGAATGATCGAGCAGTACTTC. The chain recombines TRBV28 with TRBJ2-7, with 8 bases matching TRBD2. CDR3 length: 15 residues. CDR1 is MDHEN, CDR2 SYDVKM, per germline. The V and J ends lost 5 bases and 6 bases, in that order; junction bases with no gene match: 12.

In this sample, this clonotype turned up many times. The gene calls are TRBV25-1 and TRBJ2-7; 7 nucleotides line up with TRBD1. The CDR3 consists of 15 residues. With 6 bases clipped from V and 1 base from J, the junction kept 9 bases outside the gene matches. From germline, CDR1 is MGHDK and CDR2 SYGVNS. CDR3 coding DNA: TGTGCCAGCAGCGACGGGACAGCTGGATCCTACGAGCAGTACTTC. This sequence encodes CASSDGTAGSYEQYF.

The rearrangement joins TRBV20-1 to TRBJ2-5, with D unclear. Trimming took 0 bases from V and 11 from J, leaving 13 bases between them. The CDR3 consists of 12 residues. Per the germline V gene, CDR1 is DFQATT and CDR2 is SNEGSKA (reference sequence). The CDR3: CSARDISVEQYF. The CDR3 nucleotides are TGCAGTGCTAGAGATATTTCCGTTGAGCAGTACTTC.

V usage is TRBV7-9 and J usage is TRBJ2-3; no reliable D call. The CDR3 has 14 residues. The germline V gene encodes CDR1 SEHNR and CDR2 FQNEAQ (reference sequence). Between the trimmed V and J ends, which lost 3 bases and 2 bases, there was a span of 9 bases. In nucleotides, the CDR3 is TGTGCCAGCAGCTTTGGGGTAACCACAGATACGCAGTATTTT. Protein sequence: CASSFGVTTDTQYF.

This clonotype appeared a few times. The V and J genes are TRBV6-2 or TRBV6-3 and TRBJ1-2, with D unresolved. Germline V gene data show CDR1 as MNHEY and CDR2 as SVGEGT. This CDR3 has 16 amino acids. Trimming took 6 bases from V and 1 from J, leaving 18 bases between them. CDR3 protein: CASREIRALVNYGYTF. The CDR3 DNA follows: TGTGCCAGCAGGGAGATCCGGGCCCTGGTTAACTATGGCTACACCTTC.

About this clonotype: No conserved phenylalanine or tryptophan ends this CDR3, so it is likely a read error. The chain has TRBV20-1 and TRBJ1-1; D is undetermined. Between the trimmed V and J ends, which lost 3 bases and 1 base, there was a span of 9 bases. CDR3 length equals 13 residues. The V gene's germline CDR1 is DFQATT and CDR2 SNEGSKA (reference sequence). The CDR3 coding sequence is TGCAGTGCTAGCCGGGGTAGGAACACTGAAGCTTTCTGT. Encoded protein: CSASRGRNTEAFC.

This sequence joins TRBV5-4 and TRBJ1-3; a weak D match, TRBD1 (6 bases). V was cut by 9 bases and J by 0 bases, with 16 bases left in between. The CDR3 totals 15 residues. Germline-derived CDR1 and CDR2 are SGHNT and YYREEE (reference sequence). DNA of the CDR3: TGTGCCACCTCAACAGGACAGCGCTCTGGAAACACCATATATTTT. Protein sequence: CATSTGQRSGNTIYF. The variable domain in full, with the rest retrieved from reference TRBV5-4 and TRBJ1-3, is ETGVTQSPTHLIKTRGQQVTLRCSSQSGHNTVSWYQQALGQGPQFIFQYYREEENGRGNFPPRFSGLQFPNYSSELNVNALELDDSALYLCATSTGQRSGNTIYFGEGSWLTVV.

In its sample, this clonotype was seen a few times. The chain links TRBV11-2 to TRBJ2-4, with 9 positions matching TRBD1. Germline V gives CDR1 SGHAT, CDR2 FQNNGV. The V and J ends lost 2 bases and 3 bases, in that order; junction bases with no gene match: 2. This CDR3 is 15 amino acids long. CDR3 region: CASSLSGQGKNIQYF. CDR3 nucleotides: TGTGCCAGCAGCTTATCGGGACAGGGCAAAAACATTCAGTACTTC.

Here the CDR3 DNA reads TGTGCCAGCAGAAGCTCGAGGGGGGGTTACGAGCAGTACTTC. Residues: CASRSSRGGYEQYF. V usage is TRBV6-5 and J usage is TRBJ2-7; a possible D gene is TRBD2 (7 bases). The CDR3 has 14 amino acids. Germline assignment: CDR1 MNHEY and CDR2 SVGAGI. The V gene lost 6 bases and the J gene lost 4 bases, with 16 bases spanning the gap.

The table lists this clonotype with a few counts. The rearrangement uses TRBV7-9 and TRBJ2-5, with TRBD2 identical over 14 bases. Germline V gene sequence: CDR1 SEHNR, CDR2 FQNEAQ (reference sequence). This CDR3 has 17 amino acids. Trimming removed 5 bases from V and 2 bases from J; junction bases left unmatched: 7. CDR3 amino acids: CASSPGLAGASQETQYF. CDR3 nucleotide sequence: TGTGCCAGCAGCCCGGGACTAGCGGGGGCTTCACAAGAGACCCAGTACTTC.

Many counts were recorded for this clonotype. The chain carries TRBV27 and TRBJ2-7; 9 bases fit TRBD2. The CDR3 has 14 residues. The germline CDR1 and CDR2 sequences are MNHEY and SMNVEV (reference sequence). The V segment lost 10 bases and the J segment 2 bases; nucleotides outside the gene matches: 9. This CDR3 reads CAKLPSGGTYEQYF. In nucleotides, the CDR3 is TGTGCCAAACTACCGAGCGGGGGGACCTACGAGCAGTACTTC.

The chain is built from TRBV28 and TRBJ1-4, with no clear D. V lost 6 bases, J lost 0 bases, and 8 bases lay in between. The CDR3 contains 14 residues. Germline CDR1 is MDHEN and CDR2 is SYDVKM. CDR3 DNA sequence: TGTGCCAGCAGACTCGGTCCAACTAATGAAAAACTGTTTTTT. It codes for CASRLGPTNEKLFF.

The CDR3 DNA is TGTGCCAGCAGCTCCTGGGACAGAACCTATGGCTACACCTTC. This translates into CASSSWDRTYGYTF. The chain joins TRBV7-2 to TRBJ1-2; 7 bases match TRBD1. CDR3 length equals 14 residues. Germline trimming cut 4 bases from V and 4 bases from J; bases unmatched to any gene: 6. From germline, CDR1 is SGHTA and CDR2 FQGNSA.

Regarding this clonotype: A junction end diverges from the germline sequence, so it may reflect a read error. V usage is TRBV6-1 and J usage is TRBJ2-1, with 12 nucleotides matching TRBD1. Germline V gene lookup returns CDR1 MNHNS and CDR2 SASEGT. The CDR3 loop spans 17 amino acids. CDR3 sequence (DNA): TGTGCCAGCCGTGACGGTCCCGGGACAGGGGGCTTAGATGAGCAGTTCTTC. Translating gives CASRDGPGTGGLDEQFF.

This clonotype was seen more than once but under ten times. It may be a read error: a sequence one base away is much more abundant. The chain uses TRBV12-3 or TRBV12-4 and TRBJ2-1; TRBD2 matches 10 bases. The junction had 8 bases not matched to a gene; V was cut back by 6 bases and J by 9 bases. The CDR3 extends over 14 amino acids. The CDR3 nucleotides are TGTGCCAGCAGCTGGAGCGGGGGGGCCGGTGAGCAGTTCTTC. Residues: CASSWSGGAGEQFF.

This clonotype was observed a few times. The V and J genes are TRBV5-1 and TRBJ2-1; possible D gene TRBD1, 6 bases. Germline V lookup: CDR1 SGHRS, CDR2 YFSETQ. This CDR3 is built from 12 residues. V was cut by 0 bases and J by 9 bases, with 7 bases left in between. CDR3 bases: TGCGCCAGCAGCTTGGCAGGGGTTGAGCAGTTCTTC. It yields the protein CASSLAGVEQFF.

V gene TRBV27 combines with J gene TRBJ1-4; no firm D call. Between the trimmed V and J ends, which lost 4 bases and 12 bases, there was a span of 18 bases. Germline CDR1 and CDR2: MNHEY and SMNVEV (reference sequence). The CDR3 loop spans 14 amino acids. The CDR3 sequence: CASSSDGQQYELFF. The CDR3 DNA is TGTGCCAGCAGTTCGGACGGGCAACAGTATGAACTGTTTTTT.

The V gene is TRBV3-1, the J gene TRBJ1-1; D possibly corresponds to TRBD1 (5 bases). The CDR3 covers 15 residues. CDR1 is LGHDT, CDR2 YNNKEL, per germline (reference sequence). V dropped 3 bases and J dropped 5 bases, with 16 bases sitting between them. CDR3 bases: TGTGCCAGCAGCCAGGGGAGTGGTGGGGGTACTGAAGCTTTCTTT. Protein: CASSQGSGGGTEAFF.

This clonotype came up a few times. The V call is TRBV4-2, the J call TRBJ2-1; D is ambiguous. The CDR3 is 16 residues long. The germline V and J ends were trimmed by 0 bases and 0 bases, with 9 bases remaining between them. Germline V CDR1 and CDR2: LGHNA, YNFKEQ. CDR3 DNA: TGTGCCAGCAGCCAAGACAGGAGCCACTCCTACAATGAGCAGTTCTTC. Encoded protein: CASSQDRSHSYNEQFF.